Listed here are 8 T cell receptor beta chains from one sample, sequenced in a study of CD8+ T cells in alopecia areata. Extracted RNA was reverse transcribed, and the resulting cDNA served as sequencing template. The method was immunoSEQ multiplex PCR; TCRdb's version includes in-frame clones alone and lacks a portion of them. The data show approximately 170,000 clones, around 56% seen once. The treatment denotes: oral pan-JAK inhibitor, 5-10 mg twice daily. The sample here was CD4+ T cells sorted from blood, taken at week 4, from a patient treated with tofacitinib. Receptor source: a human donor with alopecia areata.

V is TRBV18 and J is TRBJ1-1, with D unclear. This CDR3 comprises 13 residues. Germline V gene sequence: CDR1 KGHSH, CDR2 LQKENI. The V gene lost 5 bases and the J gene lost 3 bases, with 10 bases spanning the gap. The DNA of the CDR3 is TGTGCCAGCTCATTGGCTTGGGACACTGAAGCTTTCTTT. It codes for CASSLAWDTEAFF.

The rearrangement joins TRBV28 to TRBJ2-3, with D possibly TRBD1 on 7 matching bases. V was pared by 7 bases and J by 6 bases, with 17 bases between. The V gene's germline CDR1 is MDHEN and CDR2 SYDVKM. The CDR3 length is 14 residues. The CDR3 DNA follows: TGTGCCAGCACCCAGGGGGGCGCCGACGATACGCAGTATTTT. Its translation: CASTQGGADDTQYF. The variable domain in full, with the rest retrieved from reference TRBV28 and TRBJ2-3, is DVKVTQSSRYLVKRTGEKVFLECVQDMDHENMFWYRQDPGLGLRLIYFSYDVKMKEKGDIPEGYSVSREKKERFSLILESASTNQTSMYLCASTQGGADDTQYFGPGTRLTVL.

In its sample, this clone was seen once. The V and J genes are TRBV29-1 and TRBJ2-6; a possible D gene is TRBD1 (6 bases). CDR1 is SQVTM, CDR2 ANQGSEA, per germline. V was shortened by 8 bases and J by 0 bases, with 11 bases between the two germline ends. The CDR3 spans 14 residues. The CDR3 DNA reads TGCAGCATCAGGGGCTCCTCTGGGGCCAACGTCCTGACTTTC. Protein product: CSIRGSSGANVLTF.

The V call is TRBV30, the J call TRBJ2-1; 11 positions match TRBD2. In germline, CDR1 is GTSNPN, CDR2 SVGIG (reference sequence). The V gene end was trimmed by 0 bases and the J gene end by 7 bases; junction bases not matched to a gene: 2. The CDR3 sequence is 14 residues long. DNA of the CDR3: TGTGCCTGGAGTGTCACTAGCGGGAGAAATGAGCAGTTCTTC. This sequence encodes CAWSVTSGRNEQFF.

The CDR3 is CASSLDLGGQFF. The CDR3 nucleotides read TGTGCCAGCAGCTTAGATCTGGGAGGGCAGTTCTTC. The gene calls are TRBV7-9 and TRBJ2-1; possibly TRBD2 for D (6 bases). V lost 1 base and J lost 12, with 10 bases in between. CDR1 SEHNR and CDR2 FQNEAQ come from the germline V gene (reference sequence). The CDR3 runs to 12 residues.

V is TRBV30 and J is TRBJ2-7; D is ambiguous. V dropped 0 bases and J dropped 3 bases, with 6 bases sitting between them. The CDR3 covers 12 residues. Per germline, CDR1 GTSNPN and CDR2 SVGIG (reference sequence). For the CDR3, the DNA is TGTGCCTGGAGTGTGGGTAACTACGAGCAGTACTTC. It translates to CAWSVGNYEQYF.

The rearrangement links TRBV1 to TRBJ2-1; the table assigns TRBD2, which was not confirmed against the DNA. TRBV1 is a recognized pseudogene. This CDR3 spans 16 amino acids. The CDR3 DNA reads as TGCACCAGCAGCCAAGAAGCGCGTTACTCCTACAATGAGCAGTTCTTC. Protein product: CTSSQEARYSYNEQFF.

The chain links TRBV27 to TRBJ1-4; a possible D gene is TRBD1 (5 bases). Germline assignment: CDR1 MNHEY and CDR2 SMNVEV (reference sequence). The length of the CDR3 is 15 residues. The V and J ends lost 0 bases and 8 bases respectively, with 13 bases between them. CDR3 sequence reads: CASSLSWGKGEKLFF. CDR3 sequence (DNA): TGTGCCAGCAGTTTATCGTGGGGGAAAGGGGAAAAACTGTTTTTT. The full variable domain, with the rest looked up from reference TRBV27 and TRBJ1-4, is EAQVTQNPRYLITVTGKKLTVTCSQNMNHEYMSWYRQDPGLGLRQIYYSMNVEVTDKGDVPEGYKVSRKEKRNFPLILESPSPNQTSLYFCASSLSWGKGEKLFFGSGTQLSVL.